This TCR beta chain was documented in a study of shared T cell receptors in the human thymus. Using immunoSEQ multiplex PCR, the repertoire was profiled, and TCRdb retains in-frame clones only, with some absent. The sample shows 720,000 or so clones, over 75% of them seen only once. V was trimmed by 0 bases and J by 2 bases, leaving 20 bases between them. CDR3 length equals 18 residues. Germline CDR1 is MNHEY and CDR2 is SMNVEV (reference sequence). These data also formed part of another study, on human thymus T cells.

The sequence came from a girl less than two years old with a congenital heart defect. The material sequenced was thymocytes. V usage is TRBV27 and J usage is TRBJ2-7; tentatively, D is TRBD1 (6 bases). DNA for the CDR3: TGTGCCAGCAGTTTATCGTGGGATCCCGTTTGGGGGCCCTACGAGCAGTACTTC. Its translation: CASSLSWDPVWGPYEQYF.